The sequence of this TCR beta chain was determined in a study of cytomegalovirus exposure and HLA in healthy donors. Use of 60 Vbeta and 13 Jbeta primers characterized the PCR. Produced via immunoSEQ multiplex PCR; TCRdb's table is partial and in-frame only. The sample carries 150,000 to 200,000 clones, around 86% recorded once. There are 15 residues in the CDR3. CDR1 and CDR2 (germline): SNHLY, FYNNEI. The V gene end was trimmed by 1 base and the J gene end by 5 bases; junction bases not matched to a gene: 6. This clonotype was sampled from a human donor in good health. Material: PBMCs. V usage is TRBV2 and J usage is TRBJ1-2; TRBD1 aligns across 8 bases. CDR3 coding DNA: TGTGCCAGCAGTGAAGAACAGGGGGGAGGGTATGGCTACACCTTC. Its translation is CASSEEQGGGYGYTF. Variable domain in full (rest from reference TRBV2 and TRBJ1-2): EPEVTQTPSHQVTQMGQEVILRCVPISNHLYFYWYRQILGQKVEFLVSFYNNEISEKSEIFDDQFSVERPDGSNFTLKIRSTKLEDSAMYFCASSEEQGGGYGYTFGSGTRLTVV.